The clone carrying this T cell receptor beta chain appeared a single time. TCRdb processed the 5' RACE reads anew with MiXCR; each CDR3 protein has one entry. The sample holds approximately 240,000 distinct CDR3 sequences, about 15% seen once. Germline CDR1 and CDR2: SGHVS and FNYEAQ. CDR3 length: 13 amino acids. Germline trimming cut 5 bases from V and 3 bases from J; bases unmatched to any gene: 4. The entry originates in a study of T-cell memory formation after mild COVID-19. The sequenced material came from PBMCs or a T cell subset sorted from them (not recorded which). This TCR came from a man between 18 and 29 years old who had mild COVID-19 (a few samples of this study predate the infection). Cell type and time point are not known. The rearrangement joins TRBV7-6 to TRBJ2-7; 7 bases agree with TRBD1. This CDR3 is CASSRGQFYEQYF. Here the CDR3 DNA reads TGTGCCAGCAGCAGGGGACAGTTCTACGAGCAGTACTTC.